The 29 T cell receptor beta chains below were found in one sample sequenced in a study of CD8+ T cells in alopecia areata. Sequencing templates came from extracted RNA that was reverse transcribed into cDNA. The assay was immunoSEQ multiplex PCR, and TCRdb's table has in-frame clones only and misses some. The sample has roughly 130,000 clones; 45% to 65% are singletons. The sequenced sample was CD4+ T cells sorted from blood, obtained at week 0. The receptors stem from a human donor with alopecia areata.

This chain uses TRBV9 with TRBJ2-7, with D perhaps TRBD1 or TRBD2 (5 bases each). V dropped 0 bases and J dropped 6 bases, with 13 bases sitting between them. Germline CDR1 SGDLS, CDR2 YYNGEE. This CDR3 has 14 amino acids. Here the CDR3 reads CASSVGTATGEQYF. CDR3 coding DNA: TGTGCCAGCAGCGTAGGGACTGCTACAGGCGAGCAGTACTTC.

V is TRBV1 and J is TRBJ2-5; the listed D gene, TRBD2, was not tested against the DNA. TRBV1 is deemed a pseudogene. The CDR3 totals 19 residues. The CDR3 reads CTSSQDLGLARVEMETQYF. The CDR3 DNA follows: TGCACCAGCAGCCAAGATCTAGGCCTAGCGAGAGTAGAGATGGAGACCCAGTACTTC.

The gene calls are TRBV28 and TRBJ2-7; D perhaps matches TRBD2 (6 bases). Germline V gene data show CDR1 as MDHEN and CDR2 as SYDVKM. V lost 8 bases and J lost 0, with 20 bases in between. The CDR3 length is 16 residues. CDR3 in amino acids: CASSSPSGGFSYEQYF. CDR3 nucleotides: TGTGCCAGCTCTAGCCCCTCCGGGGGATTCTCCTACGAGCAGTACTTC.

This clone was detected only a few times. The rearrangement uses TRBV11-1 and TRBJ1-2; D call uncertain. The CDR3 sequence is 13 residues long. V was clipped by 4 bases and J by 7 bases, with 13 bases between them. Germline V CDR1 and CDR2: SGHAT, FQDESV (reference sequence). The CDR3 region is CASSSQRFGGYTF. The CDR3 DNA sequence: TGTGCCAGCAGCTCACAGCGATTTGGTGGCTACACCTTC.

This chain links TRBV27 with TRBJ2-3; 9 bases map to TRBD1. J was trimmed by 0 bases and V by 3 bases; bases with no gene match: 10. Germline V gene sequence: CDR1 MNHEY, CDR2 SMNVEV (reference sequence). The CDR3 contains 18 residues. In DNA form, the CDR3 reads TGTGCCAGCAGTTTCGGGACAGGGTCCCCAACAAGCACAGATACGCAGTATTTT. Translating gives CASSFGTGSPTSTDTQYF.

There are a few counts of this clone. This sequence joins TRBV6-1 and TRBJ2-1, with TRBD2 matching over 13 bases. Germline values: CDR1 MNHNS, CDR2 SASEGT. The CDR3 covers 15 residues. Trimming took 6 bases from V and 7 from J; bases not matched to a gene: 6. The CDR3 nucleotides are TGTGCCAGCAGGCCGACTAGCGGGGGGCTTAATGAGCAGTTCTTC. Encoded protein: CASRPTSGGLNEQFF.

The CDR3 DNA reads as TGCGCCAGCAGCTTGGGACAGGGACAACAGCCCCAGCATTTT. Its protein is CASSLGQGQQPQHF. The J gene is TRBJ1-5, the V gene TRBV5-1, with TRBD1 matching over 7 bases. Germline lookup yields CDR1 SGHRS and CDR2 YFSETQ. The V segment lost 0 bases and the J segment 7 bases; nucleotides outside the gene matches: 4. CDR3 length: 14 amino acids.

The chain combines TRBV30 with TRBJ2-7; 9 bases agree with TRBD2. The CDR3 totals 14 residues. V shed 0 bases and J 7 bases; nucleotides not matched to a gene: 7. Germline V gene sequence: CDR1 GTSNPN, CDR2 SVGIG (reference sequence). This CDR3 is CAWSVIAGVGEQYF. The CDR3 nucleotides read TGTGCCTGGAGTGTAATAGCGGGAGTAGGGGAGCAGTACTTC.

This chain joins TRBV6-1 and TRBJ2-7; D might be TRBD1 (5 bases). CDR3 length: 13 amino acids. With 3 bases removed from V and 1 base from J, the gap between germline ends came to 7 bases. Germline V gene data show CDR1 as MNHNS and CDR2 as SASEGT. The CDR3 loop reads CASSEQGSYEQYF. The DNA for the CDR3 is TGTGCCAGCAGTGAGCAGGGTTCCTACGAGCAGTACTTC.

Only a few counts were recorded for this clone. The chain uses TRBV6-1 and TRBJ1-5, with TRBD1 identical over 7 bases. The CDR3 runs to 19 residues. V was clipped by 0 bases and J by 5 bases; unmatched bases: 16. Germline V lookup: CDR1 MNHNS, CDR2 SASEGT. CDR3 loop: CASSEAVGGPLGPHQPQHF. The CDR3 nucleotides are TGTGCCAGCAGTGAAGCGGTAGGGGGCCCCCTTGGACCCCATCAGCCCCAGCATTTT.

This chain connects TRBV7-2 to TRBJ2-7; weak D call: TRBD1 (6 bases). CDR1 and CDR2 from the germline V gene are SGHTA and FQGNSA. Between the trimmed V and J ends, which lost 2 bases and 5 bases, there was a span of 10 bases. CDR3 length: 13 residues. CDR3 sequence: CASSLQGQDEQYF. The CDR3 DNA is TGTGCCAGCAGCTTACAGGGGCAGGACGAGCAGTACTTC. The variable domain in full, with the rest retrieved from reference TRBV7-2 and TRBJ2-7, is GAGVSQSPSNKVTEKGKDVELRCDPISGHTALYWYRQSLGQGLEFLIYFQGNSAPDKSGLPSDRFSAERTGGSVSTLTIQRTQQEDSAVYLCASSLQGQDEQYFGPGTRLTVT.

The CDR3, as DNA: TGTGCCTGGAGTGGATACGGAGAGCTGTTTTTT. It specifies CAWSGYGELFF. This chain links TRBV30 with TRBJ2-2; no clear D gene. The V and J ends lost 1 base and 11 bases respectively, with 8 bases between them. There are 11 residues in the CDR3. The germline gives CDR1 GTSNPN, CDR2 SVGIG (reference sequence).

There are a few counts of this clone. The chain couples TRBV16 to TRBJ2-4; D remains unclear. V was trimmed by 2 bases and J by 0 bases, leaving 8 bases between them. CDR1 is KGHSY, CDR2 FQNENV, per germline. The CDR3 loop spans 15 amino acids. CDR3 sequence (DNA): TGTGCCAGCAGCCAAAATTCAGTAGCCAAAAACATTCAGTACTTC. It codes for CASSQNSVAKNIQYF. The full variable domain, its missing parts supplied by reference TRBV16 and TRBJ2-4, is GEEVAQTPKHLVRGEGQKAKLYCAPIKGHSYVFWYQQVLKNEFKFLISFQNENVFDETGMPKERFSAKCLPNSPCSLEIQATKLEDSAVYFCASSQNSVAKNIQYFGAGTRLSVL.

About this clone: Sequence at one end of the junction differs from germline and may be a read error. This chain links TRBV7-2 with TRBJ1-4; D is unclear. Germline values: CDR1 SGHTA, CDR2 FQGNSA. The CDR3 totals 13 residues. The chain's CDR3 is CASSCRLSAPRSF. For the CDR3, the DNA is TGTGCCAGCAGCTGTAGACTGTCGGCCCCACGATCTTTT.

V gene TRBV11-2 combines with J gene TRBJ1-6; 8 nucleotides align to TRBD1. CDR1 and CDR2 from the germline V gene are SGHAT and FQNNGV. Trimming removed 3 bases from V and 14 bases from J; junction bases left unmatched: 3. The CDR3 runs 12 residues. The CDR3 coding sequence is TGTGCCAGCAGCTTGACAGGGGATACCCTCCACTTT. Its protein is CASSLTGDTLHF.

This clone appeared a few times. This chain links TRBV2 with TRBJ2-1; D not resolved. V was trimmed by 2 bases and J by 4 bases, leaving 0 bases between them. Looked up from germline, CDR1 is SNHLY and CDR2 is FYNNEI. The CDR3 spans 11 residues. CDR3 sequence (DNA): TGTGCCAGCAGTGAATACAATGAGCAGTTCTTC. Its protein is CASSEYNEQFF. Together with reference TRBV2 and TRBJ2-1, the CDR3 gives the full variable domain: EPEVTQTPSHQVTQMGQEVILRCVPISNHLYFYWYRQILGQKVEFLVSFYNNEISEKSEIFDDQFSVERPDGSNFTLKIRSTKLEDSAMYFCASSEYNEQFFGPGTRLTVL.

This clone was observed once. The rearrangement uses TRBV15 and TRBJ1-4; D perhaps matches TRBD1 (6 bases). Germline CDR1 and CDR2: LNHNV and YYDKDF (reference sequence). The CDR3 sequence is 16 residues long. Deletions cut 0 bases from V and 2 bases from J, with 10 bases between. CDR3 region: CATSRDLDSTNEKLFF. The CDR3 nucleotides read TGTGCCACCAGCAGAGACTTGGACAGTACTAATGAAAAACTGTTTTTT.

The chain is built from TRBV5-1 and TRBJ2-3; D uncertain. V gave up 2 bases and J gave up 4 bases, with 14 bases separating them. There are 15 residues in the CDR3. CDR1 and CDR2 from the germline V gene are SGHRS and YFSETQ. CDR3 loop: CASSFTTQTADTQYF. DNA for the CDR3: TGCGCCAGCAGCTTCACGACCCAGACGGCAGATACGCAGTATTTT. Filled out from reference TRBV5-1 and TRBJ2-3, the complete variable domain reads KAGVTQTPRYLIKTRGQQVTLSCSPISGHRSVSWYQQTPGQGLQFLFEYFSETQRNKGNFPGRFSGRQFSNSRSEMNVSTLELGDSALYLCASSFTTQTADTQYFGPGTRLTVL.

The V gene is TRBV5-6, the J gene TRBJ2-7; D is uncertain. The germline CDR1 and CDR2 sequences are SGHDT and YYEEEE. The length of the CDR3 is 12 residues. V gave up 1 base and J gave up 3 bases, with 5 bases separating them. The CDR3 nucleotides are TGTGCCAGCAGCTTGAGGCGCTACGAGCAGTACTTC. Encoded protein: CASSLRRYEQYF.

This clone was counted a few times. The chain combines TRBV6-5 with TRBJ2-2; no clear D gene. Germline loops: CDR1 MNHEY, CDR2 SVGAGI. The CDR3 consists of 14 residues. Trimming cost V 2 bases and J 2 bases, with 6 bases left between them. The CDR3 DNA sequence: TGTGCCAGCAGTTACACCGATAACACCGGGGAGCTGTTTTTT. Protein: CASSYTDNTGELFF.

The chain recombines TRBV7-9 with TRBJ1-2, with unresolved D. CDR3 length: 16 amino acids. Germline V gives CDR1 SEHNR, CDR2 FQNEAQ (reference sequence). With 0 bases removed from V and 4 bases from J, the gap between germline ends came to 15 bases. Here the CDR3 DNA reads TGTGCCAGCAGCTTAGCATTCCCGGGGAGGGCCTATGGCTACACCTTC. It specifies CASSLAFPGRAYGYTF.

The chain carries TRBV5-1 and TRBJ2-1; a possible D gene is TRBD2 (6 bases). This CDR3 has 14 residues. Deletions cut 2 bases from V and 7 bases from J, with 13 bases between. The germline CDR1 and CDR2 sequences are SGHRS and YFSETQ. For the CDR3, the DNA is TGCGCCAGCAGCTTCTCGGCGGGACGAAATGAGCAGTTCTTC. The encoded protein is CASSFSAGRNEQFF.

This clone came up a few times. The chain links TRBV7-2 to TRBJ2-5; the match to TRBD1 covers 8 bases. Unmatched junction bases numbered 5, after V lost 1 base and J lost 4 bases. The CDR3 runs to 15 residues. The germline gives CDR1 SGHTA, CDR2 FQGNSA. The CDR3 DNA reads as TGTGCCAGCAGCTTAGGACAGGGGATTGGAGAGACCCAGTACTTC. Its protein is CASSLGQGIGETQYF.

V gene TRBV5-1 combines with J gene TRBJ2-7; no reliable D call. Germline lookup yields CDR1 SGHRS and CDR2 YFSETQ. Trimming removed 1 base from V and 4 bases from J, with 9 bases in between. This CDR3 is built from 13 residues. CDR3 DNA: TGCGCCAGCAGCTTGTCACACAGATACGAGCAGTACTTC. It codes for CASSLSHRYEQYF.

This clone was detected a few times. V usage is TRBV2 and J usage is TRBJ2-7; TRBD1 or TRBD2 may be the D gene (5 bases each). V lost 10 bases and J lost 6, with 19 bases in between. This CDR3 has 13 amino acids. Germline CDR1 is SNHLY and CDR2 is FYNNEI. The CDR3 here is CATGRSSGREQYF. The CDR3 nucleotides read TGTGCCACAGGAAGGAGCTCGGGACGCGAGCAGTACTTC.

A few counts support this clone. V usage is TRBV29-1 and J usage is TRBJ2-2; D gene unclear. From germline, CDR1 is SQVTM and CDR2 ANQGSEA. Trimming stripped 8 bases from V and 2 bases from J, with 12 bases between. The CDR3 consists of 13 residues. In DNA, the CDR3 is TGCAGCTCGGACGGTGAAAACACCGGGGAGCTGTTTTTT. Its translation: CSSDGENTGELFF.

This chain connects TRBV28 to TRBJ1-5, with D uncertain. The V end lost 7 bases, the J end lost 7 bases, and 14 bases lay between the germline ends. CDR3 length equals 13 residues. Germline V CDR1 and CDR2: MDHEN, SYDVKM. The CDR3 region has the DNA TGTGCCAGCACGGATAGAGGGTTACAGCCCCAGCATTTT. As protein: CASTDRGLQPQHF.

The CDR3 region is CASTLRDRSTDTQYF. The CDR3, as DNA: TGTGCCAGCACCCTAAGGGACAGGTCCACAGATACGCAGTATTTT. The rearrangement uses TRBV7-2 and TRBJ2-3; 8 bases line up with TRBD1. The germline CDR1 and CDR2 sequences are SGHTA and FQGNSA. The CDR3 runs 15 residues. Trimming took 7 bases from V and 2 from J; bases not matched to a gene: 8.

The genes are TRBV19 and TRBJ1-1; no clear D gene. From germline, CDR1 is LNHDA and CDR2 SQIVND (reference sequence). This CDR3 contains 13 residues. CDR3 bases: TGTGTCAAAGGTCGGGCGCGGAACACTGAAGCTTTCTTT. Protein: CVKGRARNTEAFF.